What follows are 6 T cell receptor beta chains derived from one specimen sequenced in a study of siplizumab effects on memory and regulatory T cells. Method: immunoSEQ multiplex PCR; TCRdb's copy keeps in-frame clones and lacks some. The sample has roughly 100,000 clones, over 90% seen once. Sample: Tregs sorted from blood. These receptors came from a human donor in good health.

The rearrangement links TRBV4-3 to TRBJ2-1, with 8 nucleotides matching TRBD2. The CDR3 runs to 17 residues. V lost 0 bases to trimming and J lost 7 bases; unmatched junction nucleotides: 11. In germline, CDR1 is LGHNA, CDR2 YSLEER. The CDR3 region has the DNA TGCGCCAGCAGCCAAGATTCCGGGGCTATAGCGGGAAATGAGCAGTTCTTC. Amino acid sequence: CASSQDSGAIAGNEQFF.

In DNA, the CDR3 is TGTGCCAGCAGCTCTTTTCCCGGGACACATAACACCGGGGAGCTGTTTTTT. Amino acid sequence: CASSSFPGTHNTGELFF. V gene TRBV7-2 combines with J gene TRBJ2-2, with D tentatively TRBD1 (6 bases). CDR3 length: 17 residues. CDR1 and CDR2 (germline): SGHTA, FQGNSA. The V end lost 4 bases, the J end lost 2 bases, and 17 bases lay between the germline ends.

This rearrangement joins TRBV2 to TRBJ1-2; D is possibly TRBD1 (5 bases). Trimming stripped 6 bases from V and 2 bases from J, with 16 bases between. Germline CDR1 reads SNHLY; CDR2 reads FYNNEI. This CDR3 is 15 amino acids long. The CDR3: CASRVEQGGNYGYTF. The CDR3 DNA reads as TGTGCCAGCAGAGTAGAGCAGGGAGGAAACTATGGCTACACCTTC.

The chain has TRBV27 and TRBJ2-3, with TRBD1 matching over 10 bases. CDR3 length equals 16 residues. V lost 3 bases and J lost 4; bases outside the gene matches: 7. Germline lookup yields CDR1 MNHEY and CDR2 SMNVEV (reference sequence). CDR3 loop: CASSFGPGQGADTQYF. CDR3 DNA sequence: TGTGCCAGCAGTTTCGGCCCTGGACAGGGGGCAGATACGCAGTATTTT.

This clone has only one observation. The CDR3 nucleotides read TGTGCCAGCAGCAAGGACCTGGGTAGCAATCAGCCCCAGCATTTT. This sequence encodes CASSKDLGSNQPQHF. This chain connects TRBV5-4 to TRBJ1-5; D gene unclear. In germline, CDR1 is SGHNT, CDR2 YYREEE (reference sequence). The CDR3 totals 15 residues. V lost 4 bases to trimming and J lost 0 bases, with 11 bases between them.

The V call is TRBV4-1, the J call TRBJ1-2, with TRBD1 matching 8 bases. This CDR3 spans 14 amino acids. Per germline, CDR1 MGHRA and CDR2 YSYEKL. J gave up 6 bases and V 1 base, and 4 bases lay outside the gene matches. CDR3 amino acids: CASSQVTGANGYTF. CDR3 sequence (DNA): TGCGCCAGCAGCCAAGTGACAGGGGCGAATGGCTACACCTTC.